The 8 T cell receptor beta chains presented below share a single source sample, sequenced in a study of T cells in Graves' hyperthyroidism and ophthalmopathy. Amplification of TCR beta CDR3 regions used RNA as the template. The HTBI set primed first-round TCR CDR3 RT-PCR. Each CDR3 protein gets one entry after TCRdb re-called the multiplex PCR reads with MiXCR. The sample lists roughly 500,000 distinct CDR3 sequences; approximately 15% were seen once. Sequencing was performed on blood. Every receptor here comes from a woman aged 25 to 39 with Graves' hyperthyroidism that later progressed to Graves' ophthalmopathy.

This clonotype was seen a handful of times. This rearrangement joins TRBV19 to TRBJ2-1, with TRBD2 identical over 7 bases. Losses at the gene ends were 3 bases for V and 8 bases for J; bases not matched to a gene: 10. Germline V CDR1 and CDR2: LNHDA, SQIVND (reference sequence). The CDR3 extends over 15 amino acids. The CDR3: CASSMGTTDGDEQFF. The CDR3 DNA sequence: TGTGCCAGTAGTATGGGGACTACCGATGGAGATGAGCAGTTCTTC.

This clonotype was detected a few times. This chain connects TRBV6-2 or TRBV6-3 to TRBJ2-1, with 9 positions matching TRBD1. Germline lookup yields CDR1 MNHEY and CDR2 SVGEGT. This CDR3 spans 16 amino acids. V trimming: 0 bases; J trimming: 8 bases; junction bases outside the gene matches: 8. CDR3 coding DNA: TGTGCCAGCAGTTACTCGAGAGGGACAGGGATTGATGAGCAGTTCTTC. As protein: CASSYSRGTGIDEQFF.

This clonotype was detected ten times or more. This chain joins TRBV28 and TRBJ2-7; maybe TRBD2 (5 bases). The length of the CDR3 is 13 residues. Trimming stripped 6 bases from V and 4 bases from J, with 13 bases between. Germline V lookup: CDR1 MDHEN, CDR2 SYDVKM. CDR3: CASRSGTGYEQYF. The CDR3 coding sequence is TGTGCCAGCAGATCGGGTACGGGATACGAGCAGTACTTC. The whole variable domain, filled in from reference TRBV28 and TRBJ2-7, reads DVKVTQSSRYLVKRTGEKVFLECVQDMDHENMFWYRQDPGLGLRLIYFSYDVKMKEKGDIPEGYSVSREKKERFSLILESASTNQTSMYLCASRSGTGYEQYFGPGTRLTVT.

This clonotype was recorded a few times. The chain employs TRBV19 and TRBJ2-6; no reliable D call. The V end lost 1 base, the J end lost 0 bases, and 22 bases lay between the germline ends. The germline V gene has CDR1 LNHDA and CDR2 SQIVND (reference sequence). The CDR3 sequence is 21 residues long. The CDR3 protein is CASSIGSIGRITYSGANVLTF. CDR3 sequence (DNA): TGTGCCAGTAGTATAGGATCGATCGGACGCATAACCTACTCTGGGGCCAACGTCCTGACTTTC.

Many counts were recorded for this clonotype. The V gene is TRBV20-1, the J gene TRBJ1-2; TRBD1 matches 7 bases. CDR3 length: 12 residues. After removal of 1 base from V and 6 bases from J, the junction contained 2 bases not matched to a gene. Germline V gene data show CDR1 as DFQATT and CDR2 as SNEGSKA (reference sequence). The CDR3, as DNA: TGCAGTGCTAGAGTACAGGGGAATGGCTACACCTTC. It specifies CSARVQGNGYTF.

This chain uses TRBV7-9 with TRBJ2-1, with 8 bases that match TRBD2. The CDR3 loop spans 15 amino acids. CDR1 and CDR2 from the germline V gene are SEHNR and FQNEAQ (reference sequence). J gave up 3 bases and V 5 bases, and 6 bases lay outside the gene matches. This chain's CDR3 is CASSPGGVNYNEQFF. CDR3 bases: TGTGCCAGCAGCCCCGGGGGGGTAAACTACAATGAGCAGTTCTTC.

There are a few counts of this clonotype. V and J are TRBV20-1 and TRBJ2-1; 9 nucleotides agree with TRBD1. Looked up from germline, CDR1 is DFQATT and CDR2 is SNEGSKA (reference sequence). The CDR3 has 15 residues. J gave up 2 bases and V 5 bases, and 7 bases lay outside the gene matches. In DNA form, the CDR3 reads TGCAGTGCTCCCGAGAGGGACAGGGCCTACAATGAGCAGTTCTTC. This translates into CSAPERDRAYNEQFF.

The sample holds many counts of this clonotype. The V call is TRBV12-5, the J call TRBJ1-5, with D maybe TRBD1 (6 bases). The germline CDR1 and CDR2 sequences are LGHNT and FRNRAP. Trimming removed 3 bases from V and 7 bases from J, with 13 bases in between. The CDR3 is 14 residues long. The CDR3 loop is CASGLQGGGQPQHF. The CDR3 DNA reads TGTGCTAGTGGTTTACAGGGAGGAGGGCAGCCCCAGCATTTT.